This T cell receptor beta chain emerged from a study of cytomegalovirus exposure and HLA in healthy donors. Study findings and constraints: According to a later analysis, most TCR beta chains associated with CMV appeared HLA-restricted. Investigators reported approximately 150 TCR beta chains as tied to cytomegalovirus.

Researchers ran the PCR with 60 Vbeta and 13 Jbeta primers. The assay was immunoSEQ multiplex PCR, and TCRdb's table has in-frame clones only and misses some. The sample contains about 240,000 clones, roughly 81% of which appear only once. In germline, CDR1 is SNHLY, CDR2 FYNNEI. CDR3 length: 13 residues. With V trimmed by 6 bases and J by 6 bases, 3 bases remained unmatched. With regard to this clone: Its cognate antigen is unknown.

J is TRBJ2-3 and V is TRBV2; TRBD1 agrees at 10 bases. Sample: PBMCs. The TCR sequence derives from a girl aged 2-10 years in good health and CMV-seronegative. The DNA of the CDR3 is TGTGCCAGCAGGGGACAGGGGCAGGATACGCAGTATTTT. Protein product: CASRGQGQDTQYF.